The next 7 T cell receptor beta chains were all read from a single sample in a study of blood T cell repertoires in COVID-19. Method: immunoSEQ multiplex PCR; TCRdb's copy keeps in-frame clones and lacks some. The data contain roughly 160,000 clones, approximately 88% of them seen just once; the ten biggest clones take up over 10%. The sample was PBMCs or T cells enriched from blood (not recorded which). These receptors came from a woman aged 55-70 years who had recovered from COVID-19.

This chain joins TRBV27 and TRBJ1-5; D ambiguous. The CDR3 totals 12 residues. Germline values: CDR1 MNHEY, CDR2 SMNVEV (reference sequence). The V gene lost 2 bases and the J gene lost 8 bases, with 7 bases spanning the gap. CDR3 sequence reads: CASSLIGEPQHF. As DNA, the CDR3 is TGTGCCAGCAGTTTAATCGGGGAGCCCCAGCATTTT.

The J gene is TRBJ1-2, the V gene TRBV18; TRBD1 matches at 7 bases. The CDR3 spans 15 residues. The V segment lost 2 bases and the J segment 4 bases; nucleotides outside the gene matches: 7. From germline, CDR1 is KGHSH and CDR2 LQKENI. CDR3 bases: TGTGCCAGCTCACCATCGCAAGGGGGCATCTATGGCTACACCTTC. This codes for CASSPSQGGIYGYTF.

The CDR3 DNA reads as TGTGCCACCGGCGGGGCAGATGGCTACACCTTC. It is translated as CATGGADGYTF. The V and J genes are TRBV24-1 and TRBJ1-2; a possible D gene is TRBD1 (5 bases). The germline V gene has CDR1 KGHDR and CDR2 SFDVKD. The germline V and J ends were trimmed by 9 bases and 6 bases, with 10 bases remaining between them. This CDR3 has 11 residues.

The genes are TRBV10-3 and TRBJ1-1; no definite D call. The CDR3 is 14 residues long. The V and J ends lost 5 bases and 5 bases respectively, with 15 bases between them. Germline values: CDR1 ENHRY, CDR2 SYGVKD. The DNA for the CDR3 is TGTGCCATCAGTTCCGGCGGGGAGCGGACTGAAGCTTTCTTT. Protein: CAISSGGERTEAFF.

This sequence joins TRBV11-1 and TRBJ2-1, with TRBD2 identical over 10 bases. Trimming took 5 bases from V and 10 from J; bases not matched to a gene: 11. Germline lookup yields CDR1 SGHAT and CDR2 FQDESV (reference sequence). The CDR3 loop spans 15 amino acids. The CDR3 spells CASSQLAGPSSEQFF. In DNA, the CDR3 is TGTGCCAGCAGCCAACTAGCGGGACCGAGCTCCGAGCAGTTCTTC.

This clone was recorded only once. The chain joins TRBV12-3 or TRBV12-4 to TRBJ2-7, with TRBD1 as a possible D gene (5 bases). This CDR3 region has 12 residues. V dropped 8 bases and J dropped 4 bases, with 12 bases sitting between them. The CDR3 region is CASRQSLYEQYF. CDR3 coding DNA: TGTGCCAGCCGACAGAGCCTTTACGAGCAGTACTTC.

The sample holds a few counts of this clone. The chain has TRBV6-5 and TRBJ1-1, with 9 positions matching TRBD1. CDR3 length: 14 amino acids. The germline CDR1 and CDR2 sequences are MNHEY and SVGAGI. Losses at the gene ends were 6 bases for V and 4 bases for J; bases not matched to a gene: 6. The CDR3 sequence is CASRPGQGGTEAFF. The CDR3 coding sequence is TGTGCCAGCAGACCGGGACAGGGAGGCACTGAAGCTTTCTTT.